This TCR beta chain was recovered during a study of T cell responses to AZD1222 COVID-19 vaccine. The analysis combined second doses at about 4 or about 12 weeks. General study results and limits: The donor cohort was predominantly white British with a female majority, and clonal diversity may have been underestimated. Among AZD1222 vaccinees, only five or six were seropositive at baseline.

In the case of this clone: The antigen is undetermined.

Trimming took 4 bases from V and 4 from J, leaving 7 bases between them. Germline CDR1 and CDR2: DFQATT and SNEGSKA (reference sequence). This CDR3 is 11 amino acids long. Using immunoSEQ multiplex PCR, the repertoire was profiled, and TCRdb retains in-frame clones only, with some absent. The sample has some 150,000 clones, roughly 86% seen once. Sequenced here: peripheral blood, sampled 28 days after the second AZD1222 dose. The TCR comes from an adult who received the AZD1222 COVID-19 vaccine. J is TRBJ1-2 and V is TRBV20-1; D is unclear. CDR3 sequence reads: CSATDGYGYTF. CDR3 DNA: TGCAGTGCTACGGACGGCTATGGCTACACCTTC.